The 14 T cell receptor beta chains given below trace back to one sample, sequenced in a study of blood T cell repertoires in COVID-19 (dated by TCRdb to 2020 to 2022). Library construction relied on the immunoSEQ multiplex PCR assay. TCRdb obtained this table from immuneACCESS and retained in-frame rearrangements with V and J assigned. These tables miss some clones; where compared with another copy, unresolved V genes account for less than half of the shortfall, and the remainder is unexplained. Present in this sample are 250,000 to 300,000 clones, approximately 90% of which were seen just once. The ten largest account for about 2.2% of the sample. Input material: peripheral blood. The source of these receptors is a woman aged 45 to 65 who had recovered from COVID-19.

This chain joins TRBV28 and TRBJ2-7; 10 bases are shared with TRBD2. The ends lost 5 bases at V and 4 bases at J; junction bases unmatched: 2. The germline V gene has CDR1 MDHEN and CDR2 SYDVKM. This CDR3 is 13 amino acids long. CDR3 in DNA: TGTGCCAGCAGTAGACTAGCGGGTTACGAGCAGTACTTC. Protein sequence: CASSRLAGYEQYF.

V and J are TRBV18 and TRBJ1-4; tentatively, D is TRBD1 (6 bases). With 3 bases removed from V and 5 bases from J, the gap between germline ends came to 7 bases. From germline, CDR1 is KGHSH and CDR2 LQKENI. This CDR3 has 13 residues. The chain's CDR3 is CASSPTGNEKLFF. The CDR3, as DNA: TGTGCCAGCTCACCCACAGGGAATGAAAAACTGTTTTTT.

The CDR3 sequence: CAISEVGNTEAFF. The CDR3 DNA reads TGTGCCATCAGTGAAGTCGGGAACACTGAAGCTTTCTTT. This chain links TRBV10-3 with TRBJ1-1; the D is unclear. CDR1 is ENHRY and CDR2 is SYGVKD in the germline V gene. V lost 3 bases and J lost 1, with 6 bases in between. This CDR3 comprises 13 residues.

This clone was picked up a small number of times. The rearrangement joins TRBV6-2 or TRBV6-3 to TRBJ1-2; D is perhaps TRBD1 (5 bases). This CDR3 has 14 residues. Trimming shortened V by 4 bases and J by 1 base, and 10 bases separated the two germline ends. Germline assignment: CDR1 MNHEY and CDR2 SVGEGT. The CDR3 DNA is TGTGCCAGCAGTTCAGGACACCTTAACTATGGCTACACCTTC. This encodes CASSSGHLNYGYTF.

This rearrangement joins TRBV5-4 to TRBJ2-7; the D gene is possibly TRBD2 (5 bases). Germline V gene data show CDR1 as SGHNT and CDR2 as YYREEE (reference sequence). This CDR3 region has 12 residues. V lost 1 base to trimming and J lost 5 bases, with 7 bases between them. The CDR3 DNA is TGTGCCAGCAGCTTGCCGGGAAACGAGCAGTACTTC. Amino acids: CASSLPGNEQYF.

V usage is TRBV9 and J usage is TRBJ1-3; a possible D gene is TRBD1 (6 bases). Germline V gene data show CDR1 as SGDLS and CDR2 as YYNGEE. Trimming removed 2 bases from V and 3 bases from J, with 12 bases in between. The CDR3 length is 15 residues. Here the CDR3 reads CASSVTGRNGNTIYF. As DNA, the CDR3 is TGTGCCAGCAGCGTCACAGGGAGAAATGGAAACACCATATATTTT.

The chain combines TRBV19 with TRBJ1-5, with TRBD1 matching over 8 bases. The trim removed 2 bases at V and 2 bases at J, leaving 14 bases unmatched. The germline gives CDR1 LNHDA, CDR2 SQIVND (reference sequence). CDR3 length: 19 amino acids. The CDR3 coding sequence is TGTGCCAGTAGTATATTGAGACAGGGGATCCTGGTTGGCAATCAGCCCCAGCATTTT. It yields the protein CASSILRQGILVGNQPQHF.

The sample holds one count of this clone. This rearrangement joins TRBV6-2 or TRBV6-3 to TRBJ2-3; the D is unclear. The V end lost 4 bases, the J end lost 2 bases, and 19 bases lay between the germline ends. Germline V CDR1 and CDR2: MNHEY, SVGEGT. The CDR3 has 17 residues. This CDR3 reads CASSSLEVPPYTDTQYF. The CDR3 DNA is TGTGCCAGCAGTTCTTTAGAGGTTCCTCCGTACACAGATACGCAGTATTTT.

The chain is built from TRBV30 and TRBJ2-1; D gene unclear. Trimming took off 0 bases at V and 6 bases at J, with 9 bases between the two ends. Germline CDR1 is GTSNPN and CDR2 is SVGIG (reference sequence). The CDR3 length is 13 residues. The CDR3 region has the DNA TGTGCCTGGAGTGTTGGGTCGGGCAATGAGCAGTTCTTC. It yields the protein CAWSVGSGNEQFF. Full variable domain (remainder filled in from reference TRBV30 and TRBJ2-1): SQTIHQWPATLVQPVGSPLSLECTVEGTSNPNLYWYRQAAGRGLQLLFYSVGIGQISSEVPQNLSASRPQDRQFILSSKKLLLSDSGFYLCAWSVGSGNEQFFGPGTRLTVL.

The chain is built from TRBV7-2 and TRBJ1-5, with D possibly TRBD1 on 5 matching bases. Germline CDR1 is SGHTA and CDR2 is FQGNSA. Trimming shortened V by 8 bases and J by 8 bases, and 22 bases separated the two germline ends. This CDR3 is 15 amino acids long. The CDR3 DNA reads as TGTGCCAGCGCGGGGGGGATCGACTCGTGGGAGCCCCAGCATTTT. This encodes CASAGGIDSWEPQHF.

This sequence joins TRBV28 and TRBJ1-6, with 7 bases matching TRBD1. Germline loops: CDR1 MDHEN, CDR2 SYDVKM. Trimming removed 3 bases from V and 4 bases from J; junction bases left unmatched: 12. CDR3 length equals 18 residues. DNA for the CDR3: TGTGCCAGCAGTTTCGTTGAAGGGGGCTACGGATATAATTCACCCCTCCACTTT. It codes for CASSFVEGGYGYNSPLHF.

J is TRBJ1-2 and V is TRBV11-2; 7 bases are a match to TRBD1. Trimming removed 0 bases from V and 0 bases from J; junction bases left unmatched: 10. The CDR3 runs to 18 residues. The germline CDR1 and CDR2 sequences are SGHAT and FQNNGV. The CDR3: CASSLDLGGSESNYGYTF. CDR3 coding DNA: TGTGCCAGCAGCTTAGATCTAGGGGGCTCAGAGTCTAACTATGGCTACACCTTC.

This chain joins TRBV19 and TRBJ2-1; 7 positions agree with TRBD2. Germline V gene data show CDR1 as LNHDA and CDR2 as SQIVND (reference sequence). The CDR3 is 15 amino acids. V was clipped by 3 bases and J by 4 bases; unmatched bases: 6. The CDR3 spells CASSIWGGLYNEQFF. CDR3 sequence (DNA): TGTGCCAGTAGTATTTGGGGGGGGTTATACAATGAGCAGTTCTTC.

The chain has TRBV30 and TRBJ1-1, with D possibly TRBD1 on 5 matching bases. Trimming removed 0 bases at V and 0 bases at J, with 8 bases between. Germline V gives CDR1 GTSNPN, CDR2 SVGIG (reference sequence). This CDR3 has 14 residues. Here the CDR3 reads CAWSVDNLNTEAFF. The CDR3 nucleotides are TGTGCCTGGAGTGTGGACAACTTGAACACTGAAGCTTTCTTT.